Shown below are 20 T cell receptor beta chains from a single sample sequenced in a study of vaccination and CD4 T cells after COVID-19. Sequencing of the DNA from cultured CD4+ T cells was carried out with the Oncomine TCR Beta short-read assay. TCRdb recomputed calls from the PCR reads with MiXCR, one row per CDR3 protein. Altogether about 26,000 distinct CDR3 sequences are present, less than 60% being singletons, with the ten largest covering under 30%. Stated treatment: approximately 11-day PBMC culture with coronavirus spike peptide pools or control peptides (ViraFEST assay). Their antigens remain unidentified. The specimen was CD4+ T cells from blood, cultured in vitro, collected before SARS-CoV-2 vaccination. Every receptor here comes from a human donor who received a COVID-19 vaccine.

The chain carries TRBV11-3 and TRBJ2-5; D gene uncertain. The CDR3 runs to 14 residues. Per germline, CDR1 SGHNT and CDR2 YENEEA. V lost 5 bases and J lost 1, with 11 bases in between. Written as DNA, the CDR3 is TGTGCCAGCAGCCCCACGACGGCCCAAGAGACCCAGTACTTC. Residues: CASSPTTAQETQYF.

As to this clonotype: One end of the junction varies from germline; a read error may be responsible. The gene calls are TRBV7-2 and TRBJ2-1; D unclear. Per the germline V gene, CDR1 is SGHTA and CDR2 is FQGNSA. The CDR3 consists of 13 residues. The CDR3 DNA follows: TGTGCCAGCAGCTTAGACTCCCACAATGAGCAGTTCTTC. It translates to CASSLDSHNEQFF.

This rearrangement joins TRBV18 to TRBJ1-2; a possible D gene is TRBD1 (5 bases). The V and J ends lost 3 bases and 0 bases respectively, with 14 bases between them. This CDR3 has 16 residues. Germline values: CDR1 KGHSH, CDR2 LQKENI. CDR3 coding DNA: TGTGCCAGCTCACCCTACTCGACAGAAACTAACTATGGCTACACCTTC. Translation gives CASSPYSTETNYGYTF.

This clonotype was seen a single time. This chain connects TRBV5-5 to TRBJ2-5, with D perhaps matching TRBD1 (6 bases). Germline loops: CDR1 SGHKS, CDR2 YYEKEE (reference sequence). CDR3 length: 13 residues. Deletions cut 4 bases from V and 4 bases from J, with 11 bases between. The CDR3 DNA reads TGTGCCAGCAGCCGGACAGCATTAGAGACCCAGTACTTC. Protein sequence: CASSRTALETQYF.

This chain uses TRBV18 with TRBJ1-1; a weak D match, TRBD1 (5 bases). This CDR3 has 13 amino acids. The V end was cut by 4 bases, the J end by 1 base, with 7 bases between. Germline assignment: CDR1 KGHSH and CDR2 LQKENI. The CDR3 here is CASSRGGNTEAFF. The CDR3 DNA reads as TGTGCCAGCTCACGCGGGGGGAACACTGAAGCTTTCTTT. Together with reference TRBV18 and TRBJ1-1, the CDR3 gives the full variable domain: NAGVMQNPRHLVRRRGQEARLRCSPMKGHSHVYWYRQLPEEGLKFMVYLQKENIIDESGMPKERFSAEFPKEGPSILRIQQVVRGDSAAYFCASSRGGNTEAFFGQGTRLTVV.

The chain joins TRBV12-3 or TRBV12-4 to TRBJ1-1, with D uncertain. V lost 3 bases and J lost 3, with 11 bases in between. The CDR3 contains 14 residues. The CDR3 region has the DNA TGTGCCAGCAGTTTGTGGGGTAGGCACACTGAAGCTTTCTTT. Amino acids: CASSLWGRHTEAFF.

The chain uses TRBV6-1 and TRBJ2-2, with 9 bases fitting TRBD1. With V trimmed by 0 bases and J by 2 bases, 4 bases remained unmatched. There are 17 residues in the CDR3. CDR1 is MNHNS, CDR2 SASEGT, per germline. CDR3 bases: TGTGCCAGCAGTGAAGCAGGGACAGGGATTAACACCGGGGAGCTGTTTTTT. It is translated as CASSEAGTGINTGELFF.

This rearrangement joins TRBV7-2 to TRBJ1-2, with TRBD1 identical over 10 bases. CDR1 and CDR2 from the germline V gene are SGHTA and FQGNSA. This CDR3 comprises 16 residues. V lost 6 bases and J lost 3; bases outside the gene matches: 10. CDR3 region: CASSSRTGGRDYGYTF. The DNA for the CDR3 is TGTGCCAGCAGTTCCAGGACAGGGGGACGAGACTATGGCTACACCTTC.

The CDR3 reads CSANFRAPGQGFRGTYEQYF. The CDR3 DNA reads as TGCAGTGCGAATTTCCGAGCACCGGGACAGGGGTTCCGTGGAACCTACGAGCAGTACTTC. The chain combines TRBV20-1 with TRBJ2-7, with TRBD1 matching 10 bases. This CDR3 spans 20 amino acids. V was clipped by 6 bases and J by 2 bases; unmatched bases: 25. The germline V gene has CDR1 DFQATT and CDR2 SNEGSKA (reference sequence).

This chain links TRBV7-6 with TRBJ1-6, with a possible D match to TRBD1 (5 bases). The CDR3 loop spans 16 amino acids. Trimming cost V 2 bases and J 6 bases, with 14 bases left between them. The germline CDR1 and CDR2 sequences are SGHVS and FNYEAQ. The CDR3: CASSLFQGSGNSPLHF. The CDR3 coding sequence is TGTGCCAGCAGCTTATTTCAGGGATCGGGTAATTCACCCCTCCACTTT. Looking up the rest from reference TRBV7-6 and TRBJ1-6 gives the full variable domain: GAGVSQSPRYKVTKRGQDVALRCDPISGHVSLYWYRQALGQGPEFLTYFNYEAQQDKSGLPNDRFSAERPEGSISTLTIQRTEQRDSAMYRCASSLFQGSGNSPLHFGNGTRLTVT.

In the case of this clonotype: One end of the junction is discordant with germline, which a read error may explain. The chain joins TRBV6-1 to TRBJ1-2, with D perhaps matching TRBD1 (6 bases). The CDR3 sequence is 15 residues long. CDR1 is MNHNS and CDR2 is SASEGT in the germline V gene. The chain's CDR3 is CASSVTGPQNYGHTF. Written as DNA, the CDR3 is TGTGCCAGCAGTGTGACAGGCCCCCAGAACTATGGCCACACCTTC.

The J gene is TRBJ1-2, the V gene TRBV19; tentative D call: TRBD1 (6 bases). Trimming shortened V by 4 bases and J by 5 bases, and 14 bases separated the two germline ends. This CDR3 is 14 amino acids long. The germline gives CDR1 LNHDA, CDR2 SQIVND (reference sequence). The CDR3 is CASSRGGRGYGYTF. The CDR3 DNA reads TGTGCCAGTAGTAGAGGTGGCAGGGGATATGGCTACACCTTC.

This clonotype appeared a few times. The chain couples TRBV20-1 to TRBJ2-7; D is undetermined. V lost 3 bases, J lost 2 bases, and 5 bases lay in between. Germline V gene lookup returns CDR1 DFQATT and CDR2 SNEGSKA (reference sequence). The CDR3 totals 11 residues. The CDR3 is CSASRPYEQYF. The CDR3 bases are TGCAGTGCTAGCAGACCCTACGAGCAGTACTTC.

The chain is built from TRBV6-5 and TRBJ1-6; D gene uncertain. V lost 0 bases, J lost 5 bases, and 14 bases lay in between. The CDR3 totals 17 residues. Per germline, CDR1 MNHEY and CDR2 SVGAGI. DNA of the CDR3: TGTGCCAGCAGTTACTCCCTGATACAAGGTCATAATTCACCCCTCCACTTT. The encoded protein is CASSYSLIQGHNSPLHF.

V is TRBV11-2 and J is TRBJ1-2, with 8 positions matching TRBD1. CDR3 length: 16 amino acids. The germline V gene has CDR1 SGHAT and CDR2 FQNNGV. The trim removed 5 bases at V and 8 bases at J, leaving 16 bases unmatched. CDR3 region: CASSLSFGRGRRGYTF. DNA for the CDR3: TGTGCCAGCAGCCTCTCCTTCGGCAGGGGGCGCAGAGGCTACACCTTC.

The V and J genes are TRBV27 and TRBJ1-2, with D perhaps matching TRBD1 (6 bases). Looked up from germline, CDR1 is MNHEY and CDR2 is SMNVEV (reference sequence). V was pared by 6 bases and J by 0 bases, with 14 bases between. The CDR3 length is 15 residues. For the CDR3, the DNA is TGTGCCAGCAGCTCGAGACAGGCAGCTAACTATGGCTACACCTTC. Its protein product is CASSSRQAANYGYTF.

The V call is TRBV25-1, the J call TRBJ1-1, with D uncertain. The V end was cut by 3 bases, the J end by 4 bases, with 21 bases between. Germline loops: CDR1 MGHDK, CDR2 SYGVNS. There are 17 residues in the CDR3. The CDR3 reads CASSEHGFQSWATEAFF. Written as DNA, the CDR3 is TGTGCCAGCAGTGAGCATGGATTCCAGTCTTGGGCCACTGAAGCTTTCTTT.

The V gene is TRBV7-2, the J gene TRBJ2-3; D may correspond to TRBD1 or TRBD2 (5 bases each). V was cut by 5 bases and J by 2 bases, with 23 bases left in between. CDR1 is SGHTA and CDR2 is FQGNSA in the germline V gene. This CDR3 is built from 18 residues. The CDR3 region is CASSRPPRGHTPTDTQYF. The CDR3 nucleotides read TGTGCCAGCAGCCGCCCCCCGAGGGGCCACACTCCCACAGATACGCAGTATTTT.

The V call is TRBV12-3 or TRBV12-4, the J call TRBJ1-6; D unresolved. The CDR3 has 12 residues. The V gene lost 8 bases and the J gene lost 4 bases, with 6 bases spanning the gap. In DNA, the CDR3 is TGTGCCAGCGGAGGGTATAATTCACCCCTCCACTTT. It translates to CASGGYNSPLHF.

This clonotype was detected a few times. This CDR3 is CSVVPEGAKNIQYF. The CDR3 DNA is TGCAGCGTTGTGCCCGAGGGGGCCAAAAACATTCAGTACTTC. This chain connects TRBV29-1 to TRBJ2-4; D possibly matches TRBD1 or TRBD2 (5 bases each). Trimming pared 4 bases from V and 1 base from J, leaving 11 bases between. Germline V lookup: CDR1 SQVTM, CDR2 ANQGSEA. The CDR3 covers 14 residues.